This T cell receptor beta chain was sequenced for a study of T cells in Graves' hyperthyroidism and ophthalmopathy. The investigators amplified TCR beta CDR3 regions from RNA transcripts. Primed by the HTBI set, a first-round RT-PCR was run on the TCR CDR3. TCRdb re-called the multiplex PCR reads through MiXCR, storing one row per CDR3 protein. This repertoire shows about 52,000 distinct CDR3 sequences, over 40% found once; its top ten account for roughly a tenth. About this clonotype itself: Because it lacks the conserved phenylalanine or tryptophan at the end, this CDR3 is likely a read error. The DNA is omitted, as the CDR3 cannot be located on it reliably, and the CDR3 follows TCRdb's listing.

CDR1 is LNHDA and CDR2 is SQIVND in the germline V gene (reference sequence). Ends included, the CDR3 has 8 residues. Clinical Activity Scores of at least 3, NOSPECS grades of at least 4 and durations under 3 months characterized ophthalmopathy patients. The sequenced sample consisted of blood. The clonotype comes from a woman between 50 and 59 years old with Graves' ophthalmopathy. This sequence joins TRBV19 and TRBJ1-1. CDR3 sequence: CASIGGIL.